Listed here are 10 T cell receptor beta chains from one sample, sequenced in a study of shared clonotypes between healthy human individuals. Clones were sequenced by immunoSEQ multiplex PCR, and TCRdb holds only the in-frame ones, with some missing. Of about 1.5 million clones detected, under 99% appear once; the ten largest clones hold approximately 0.45%. Sequencing input: naive CD4+ T cells sorted from blood. Subset specified: CD45RA+ positively selected. The origin of the receptors is a man between 25 and 39 years old in good health.

On this clone: The sample contains more than one DNA sequence encoding this CDR3. This chain uses TRBV28 with TRBJ2-7; D unclear. With 8 bases removed from V and 3 bases from J, the gap between germline ends came to 5 bases. The CDR3 sequence is 10 residues long. Per germline, CDR1 MDHEN and CDR2 SYDVKM. The CDR3 loop reads CASASYEQYF. As DNA, the CDR3 is TGTGCCAGCGCCAGCTACGAGCAGTACTTC.

The V gene is TRBV9, the J gene TRBJ1-3; 8 bases line up with TRBD1. V gave up 3 bases and J gave up 2 bases; unmatched junction bases: 7. Germline V CDR1 and CDR2: SGDLS, YYNGEE. The CDR3 is 16 amino acids. Here the CDR3 DNA reads TGTGCCAGCAGCGCCGGACAGGGAGCTACTGGAAACACCATATATTTT. Protein sequence: CASSAGQGATGNTIYF.

The chain recombines TRBV27 with TRBJ1-1; D remains unclear. The CDR3 sequence is 17 residues long. CDR1 MNHEY and CDR2 SMNVEV come from the germline V gene (reference sequence). Trimming took off 5 bases at V and 3 bases at J, with 22 bases between the two ends. CDR3 in DNA: TGTGCCAGCAGTCCTCATAAGACAAGATATCGAGACACTGAAGCTTTCTTT. Translated: CASSPHKTRYRDTEAFF.

The chain carries TRBV7-2 and TRBJ2-5, with D possibly matching TRBD2 (6 bases). V lost 5 bases to trimming and J lost 5 bases, with 12 bases between them. The CDR3 covers 13 residues. Germline loops: CDR1 SGHTA, CDR2 FQGNSA. In DNA, the CDR3 is TGTGCCAGCAGCCAGGAAGCGGGTGAGACCCAGTACTTC. Protein product: CASSQEAGETQYF.

The chain employs TRBV7-7 and TRBJ2-7, with unresolved D. The V end lost 1 base, the J end lost 5 bases, and 9 bases lay between the germline ends. The CDR3 is 13 amino acids. Germline V gene sequence: CDR1 SSHAT, CDR2 FNYEAQ (reference sequence). CDR3: CASSLDVGHEQYF. Here the CDR3 DNA reads TGTGCCAGCAGCTTAGATGTGGGCCACGAGCAGTACTTC.

The J gene is TRBJ2-1, the V gene TRBV30; 11 bases align to TRBD2. This CDR3 contains 15 residues. Trimming removed 6 bases from V and 5 bases from J; junction bases left unmatched: 9. From germline, CDR1 is GTSNPN and CDR2 SVGIG (reference sequence). The CDR3 is CACSSTSGKDNEQFF. CDR3 coding DNA: TGTGCCTGTTCCTCGACTAGCGGGAAAGACAATGAGCAGTTCTTC.

This chain joins TRBV5-5 and TRBJ2-1; 9 bases fit TRBD2. CDR1 is SGHKS and CDR2 is YYEKEE in the germline V gene (reference sequence). This CDR3 contains 15 residues. V lost 0 bases, J lost 6 bases, and 4 bases stayed unmatched. The CDR3 loop reads CASSLGLAGTNEQFF. CDR3 DNA: TGTGCCAGCAGCTTGGGTCTAGCGGGAACCAATGAGCAGTTCTTC.

V is TRBV7-2 and J is TRBJ2-2; D not certain. Trimming cost V 3 bases and J 6 bases, with 8 bases left between them. The CDR3 contains 13 residues. The germline CDR1 and CDR2 sequences are SGHTA and FQGNSA. The CDR3 sequence is CASSFFLSGELFF. The CDR3 coding sequence is TGTGCCAGCAGCTTTTTTCTCTCCGGGGAGCTGTTTTTT.

This chain uses TRBV4-1 with TRBJ2-7, with D possibly TRBD2 on 5 matching bases. Trimming pared 2 bases from V and 1 base from J, leaving 12 bases between. The CDR3 is 15 residues long. Germline CDR1 reads MGHRA; CDR2 reads YSYEKL. DNA of the CDR3: TGCGCCAGCAGCCAACGTTTCGGGGTATCCTACGAGCAGTACTTC. It yields the protein CASSQRFGVSYEQYF.

This rearrangement joins TRBV4-3 to TRBJ2-3; TRBD2 aligns across 9 bases. V lost 4 bases to trimming and J lost 4 bases; unmatched junction nucleotides: 6. Germline CDR1 and CDR2: LGHNA and YSLEER. The CDR3 contains 15 residues. Here the CDR3 DNA reads TGCGCCAGCAGCCTTGGGACTAGCTGGCCAGATACGCAGTATTTT. Its translation: CASSLGTSWPDTQYF.